This T cell receptor (beta chain) was sequenced for a study of cytomegalovirus exposure and HLA in healthy donors. General observations from the study: When the data were analyzed later, several of the most significant clusters appeared to be linked to common viral pathogens. Sequencing had likely introduced a cluster of highly shared sequence variants as an artifact. Across donors, most TCRs were seen rarely, yet some public ones were widespread.

This clone was detected once. Its antigen is currently unknown. Each of the donors was a healthy bone marrow donor. It was with 60 Vbeta and 13 Jbeta primers that the PCR ran. Only in-frame clones appear in the TCRdb table, and some are missing; sequencing was by immunoSEQ multiplex PCR. The sample lists some 150,000 clones, 76% occurring once. This sequence was found in a female donor in good health and CMV-seropositive. The sample consisted of PBMCs.

The DNA of the CDR3 is TGCGCCAGCAGCGAGACAGGGCTGGGGGAGGACGAGCAGTACTTC. Translated: CASSETGLGEDEQYF. The chain combines TRBV5-1 with TRBJ2-7; tentatively, D is TRBD1 (7 bases). Trimming left V 4 bases short and J 5 bases short, with 19 bases between. The CDR3 totals 15 residues. Germline assignment: CDR1 SGHRS and CDR2 YFSETQ.